The 13 T cell receptor beta chains presented below share a single source sample, sequenced in a study of blood T cells in healthy people across ages. Through a sample-barcoded 5' primer and a J-beta primer mix, a second PCR was run for 7 to 11 cycles. TCRdb recomputed calls from the 5' RACE reads with MiXCR, one row per CDR3 protein. The sample lists about a million distinct CDR3 sequences; about 51% were seen once. Sequencing input: blood. The source of these receptors is a woman aged 55-69 years in good health.

The chain couples TRBV6-5 to TRBJ2-1; 12 bases match TRBD2. The DNA matches TRBJ2-7 better at its end, which makes the J call doubtful. The germline CDR1 and CDR2 sequences are MNHEY and SVGAGI. The CDR3 covers 15 residues. CDR3 protein: CASRPSGRAYNEQYF. The CDR3 bases are TGTGCCAGCAGACCTAGCGGGAGGGCCTACAATGAGCAGTACTTC.

This clonotype was observed at least ten times. V and J are TRBV13 and TRBJ2-5, with a weak D call TRBD1 (6 bases). With 3 bases removed from V and 3 bases from J, the gap between germline ends came to 11 bases. This CDR3 has 14 amino acids. The V gene's germline CDR1 is PRHDT and CDR2 FYEKMQ (reference sequence). In nucleotides, the CDR3 is TGTGCCAGCAGCTTTGGGACATCTAAAGAGACCCAGTACTTC. Amino acid sequence: CASSFGTSKETQYF.

The V and J genes are TRBV28 and TRBJ2-4, with 7 bases lining up with TRBD1. The length of the CDR3 is 13 residues. The V gene end was trimmed by 6 bases and the J gene end by 7 bases; junction bases not matched to a gene: 6. The V gene's germline CDR1 is MDHEN and CDR2 SYDVKM. CDR3 DNA: TGTGCCAGCAGGTTGACAGGGACGAACATTCAGTACTTC. This encodes CASRLTGTNIQYF. Full variable domain (rest looked up from reference TRBV28 and TRBJ2-4): DVKVTQSSRYLVKRTGEKVFLECVQDMDHENMFWYRQDPGLGLRLIYFSYDVKMKEKGDIPEGYSVSREKKERFSLILESASTNQTSMYLCASRLTGTNIQYFGAGTRLSVL.

The chain uses TRBV28 and TRBJ1-2; D may be TRBD1 (5 bases). Germline V lookup: CDR1 MDHEN, CDR2 SYDVKM. The CDR3 covers 16 residues. The V gene lost 4 bases and the J gene lost 5 bases, with 20 bases spanning the gap. The DNA for the CDR3 is TGTGCCAGCAGTTCCCCTTTACAGACAGATGCATATGGCTACACCTTC. Protein sequence: CASSSPLQTDAYGYTF.

This chain uses TRBV2 with TRBJ1-2; 7 bases agree with TRBD1. This CDR3 has 14 residues. With 5 bases clipped from V and 4 bases from J, the junction kept 7 bases outside the gene matches. Germline V CDR1 and CDR2: SNHLY, FYNNEI. The CDR3 is CASSWGQTPYGYTF. Written as DNA, the CDR3 is TGTGCCAGCAGTTGGGGACAGACCCCCTATGGCTACACCTTC.

The V gene is TRBV20-1, the J gene TRBJ2-7; tentative D call: TRBD1 (6 bases). The CDR3 has 14 residues. Between the trimmed V and J ends, which lost 0 bases and 4 bases, there was a span of 13 bases. CDR1 DFQATT and CDR2 SNEGSKA come from the germline V gene (reference sequence). This CDR3 reads CSARDSRTVYEQYF. Here the CDR3 DNA reads TGCAGTGCTAGAGATTCGCGGACAGTTTACGAGCAGTACTTC.

Only a few counts were recorded for this clonotype. The V and J genes are TRBV6-5 and TRBJ1-5, with 7 bases that match TRBD1. CDR1 is MNHEY and CDR2 is SVGAGI in the germline V gene. Trimming took 2 bases from V and 11 from J; bases not matched to a gene: 9. This CDR3 is 14 amino acids long. Written as DNA, the CDR3 is TGTGCCAGCAGTTACCAACAGGGGATGAATTCCCAGCATTTT. Translation gives CASSYQQGMNSQHF.

This chain connects TRBV7-3 to TRBJ2-4, with D possibly TRBD1 on 5 matching bases. Trimming left V 5 bases short and J 3 bases short, with 8 bases between. CDR1 is SGHTA, CDR2 FQGTGA, per germline. CDR3 length equals 13 residues. The CDR3, as DNA: TGTGCCAGCAGCCGAGACAGCAAAAACATTCAGTACTTC. Translation gives CASSRDSKNIQYF.

This clonotype appeared a single time. The chain employs TRBV7-6 and TRBJ2-1, with D tentatively TRBD1 (6 bases). Germline V gene data show CDR1 as SGHVS and CDR2 as FNYEAQ. V lost 4 bases and J lost 2, with 24 bases in between. CDR3 length equals 19 residues. CDR3: CASSSATYSGTKTYNEQFF. The CDR3 DNA is TGTGCCAGCAGCTCTGCAACTTATTCCGGGACAAAAACCTACAATGAGCAGTTCTTC.

This clonotype was counted a few times. The genes are TRBV7-2 and TRBJ2-3; the D gene could be TRBD1 or TRBD2 (5 bases each). V lost 3 bases to trimming and J lost 5 bases, with 24 bases between them. The CDR3 runs 18 residues. Germline V gene data show CDR1 as SGHTA and CDR2 as FQGNSA. The CDR3 DNA reads TGTGCCAGCAGCTTCCAAGCACAGAGGGGACGATCGGGAGATACGCAGTATTTT. Encoded protein: CASSFQAQRGRSGDTQYF. Full variable domain (outside the CDR3, taken from reference TRBV7-2 and TRBJ2-3): GAGVSQSPSNKVTEKGKDVELRCDPISGHTALYWYRQSLGQGLEFLIYFQGNSAPDKSGLPSDRFSAERTGGSVSTLTIQRTQQEDSAVYLCASSFQAQRGRSGDTQYFGPGTRLTVL.

V usage is TRBV5-4 and J usage is TRBJ2-4, with 7 bases aligning to TRBD2. After removal of 4 bases from V and 2 bases from J, the junction contained 3 bases not matched to a gene. The CDR3 is 14 residues long. Germline V gene lookup returns CDR1 SGHNT and CDR2 YYREEE (reference sequence). The CDR3 loop reads CASSETSSKNIQYF. In DNA form, the CDR3 reads TGTGCCAGCAGCGAGACTAGCTCCAAAAACATTCAGTACTTC.

This clonotype was detected a few times. The chain joins TRBV6-4 to TRBJ1-6; D unresolved. The length of the CDR3 is 13 residues. The V gene lost 8 bases and the J gene lost 8 bases, with 13 bases spanning the gap. Per the germline V gene, CDR1 is MRHNA and CDR2 is SNTAGT. CDR3 sequence (DNA): TGTGCCAGCGGCGAAGAAATGGATTCACCCCTCCACTTT. Translating gives CASGEEMDSPLHF.

The genes are TRBV6-1 and TRBJ1-1; TRBD1 might be the D (5 bases). The V end was cut by 0 bases, the J end by 4 bases, with 9 bases between. CDR3 length equals 14 residues. Germline V gives CDR1 MNHNS, CDR2 SASEGT. CDR3 in amino acids: CASSEAATVTEAFF. In DNA form, the CDR3 reads TGTGCCAGCAGTGAAGCTGCGACAGTCACTGAAGCTTTCTTT.